The rows below give T cell receptor beta chains drawn from one sample of a study of post-analysis software for immune sequencing data. TCRdb called the PCR reads again in MiXCR, with one record for every CDR3 protein. The profile shows roughly 800,000 distinct CDR3 sequences, around 46% of them singletons. The specimen was blood. The source is a girl between 10 and 17 years old with multiple sclerosis. Each CDR3 is given with its conserved first and last residue. D genes are given only for firm matches. The size field is filled for only some rows; it gives once, few, many or a size class.

CDR3nt: TGTGCCTGGAGTTCCCGGGTAACTCAGCCCCAGCATTTT
CDR3aa: CAWSSRVTQPQHF
d_gene: NA
len: 13
v_gene: TRBV30
abundance: NA
j_gene: TRBJ1-5

CDR3nt: TGCAGTGCTAGGGGGCCCAATGAGCAGTTCTTC
CDR3aa: CSARGPNEQFF
d_gene: NA
len: 11
v_gene: TRBV20-1
abundance: few
j_gene: TRBJ2-1

CDR3nt: TGTGCCAGCAGCAAAGTCTTGGGGGGAAGGGACTACGAGCAGTACTTC
CDR3aa: CASSKVLGGRDYEQYF
d_gene: NA
len: 16
v_gene: TRBV21-1
abundance: NA
j_gene: TRBJ2-7

CDR3nt: TGTGCCAGCAGCTTAGCGAGAACCGGACTAGTACCTTACGAGCAGTACTTC
CDR3aa: CASSLARTGLVPYEQYF
d_gene: TRBD2
len: 17
v_gene: TRBV7-9
abundance: NA
j_gene: TRBJ2-7

CDR3nt: TGTGCCGGCAGTCCCCGAGCGGGAGCGGGAGATACGCAGTATTTT
CDR3aa: CAGSPRAGAGDTQYF
d_gene: TRBD2
len: 15
v_gene: TRBV3-1
abundance: NA
j_gene: TRBJ2-3

CDR3nt: TGCAGTGCACCGCGGTCCTTCCTTAGCTATGAGCAGTTCTTC
CDR3aa: CSAPRSFLSYEQFF
d_gene: NA
len: 14
v_gene: TRBV20-1
abundance: NA
j_gene: TRBJ2-1

CDR3nt: TGCAGTGCTACACCCCCGGGGAAGCTTTTCGAGCAGTACTTC
CDR3aa: CSATPPGKLFEQYF
d_gene: NA
len: 14
v_gene: TRBV20-1
abundance: few
j_gene: TRBJ2-7

CDR3nt: TGTGCCAGCAGTGAATCTTGGCTACTGCGGGGAACGAACACTGAAGCTTTCTTT
CDR3aa: CASSESWLLRGTNTEAFF
d_gene: NA
len: 18
v_gene: TRBV6-1
abundance: NA
j_gene: TRBJ1-1

CDR3nt: TGCAGCGTTCAGGACAGCTCTGGAAACACCATATATTTT
CDR3aa: CSVQDSSGNTIYF
d_gene: NA
len: 13
v_gene: TRBV29-1
abundance: NA
j_gene: TRBJ1-3

CDR3nt: TGCAGTGCTAGAGCAACCTACGGAGGGGGGGAGACCCAGTACTTC
CDR3aa: CSARATYGGGETQYF
d_gene: NA
len: 15
v_gene: TRBV20-1
abundance: NA
j_gene: TRBJ2-5

CDR3nt: TGCGCCAGCAGCTTGGATGAGCTCGAAGCTTTCTTT
CDR3aa: CASSLDELEAFF
d_gene: NA
len: 12
v_gene: TRBV5-1
abundance: NA
j_gene: TRBJ1-1

CDR3nt: TGTGCCACCAGAAAGGCGGGAGAGCACAATGAGCAGTTCTTC
CDR3aa: CATRKAGEHNEQFF
d_gene: TRBD2
len: 14
v_gene: TRBV24-1
abundance: NA
j_gene: TRBJ2-1

CDR3nt: TGCAGCGTTCGGGTGGCAGGGTATGGCTACACCTTC
CDR3aa: CSVRVAGYGYTF
d_gene: NA
len: 12
v_gene: TRBV29-1
abundance: NA
j_gene: TRBJ1-2

CDR3nt: TGCAGTGCTAGCAACAGAAACCAAGAGACCCAGCATTTT
CDR3aa: CSASNRNQETQHF
d_gene: NA
len: 13
v_gene: TRBV20-1
abundance: few
j_gene: TRBJ1-5

CDR3nt: TGTGCCACCAGTGAGGGTAGTAGAGAGACCCAGTACTTC
CDR3aa: CATSEGSRETQYF
d_gene: NA
len: 13
v_gene: TRBV15
abundance: NA
j_gene: TRBJ2-5

CDR3nt: TGTGCCAGCAGTCGGAAGGGACCGAAACAGGGAGGTGACTATGGCTACACCTTC
CDR3aa: CASSRKGPKQGGDYGYTF
d_gene: NA
len: 18
v_gene: TRBV6-1
abundance: NA
j_gene: TRBJ1-2

CDR3nt: TGCAGCGCTCAAACCGGGACTACGAGCTCCTACGAGCAGTACTTC
CDR3aa: CSAQTGTTSSYEQYF
d_gene: TRBD2
len: 15
v_gene: TRBV29-1
abundance: NA
j_gene: TRBJ2-7

CDR3nt: TGTGCCAGCAGCCAACCCGGCCCCTCCAATGAGCAGTTCTTC
CDR3aa: CASSQPGPSNEQFF
d_gene: NA
len: 14
v_gene: TRBV4-2
abundance: NA
j_gene: TRBJ2-1

CDR3nt: TGCGCCAGCAGCCTTGACAGTAACATTCAGTACTTC
CDR3aa: CASSLDSNIQYF
d_gene: NA
len: 12
v_gene: TRBV5-1
abundance: once
j_gene: TRBJ2-4

CDR3nt: TGTGCCAGCAGGGGACAGAGAACTGAAGCTTTCTTT
CDR3aa: CASRGQRTEAFF
d_gene: TRBD1
len: 12
v_gene: TRBV12-3/TRBV12-4
abundance: NA
j_gene: TRBJ1-1

CDR3nt: TGTGCCAGCAGTGAATGGGGACTAGCGGGGGGCACAGATACGCAGTATTTT
CDR3aa: CASSEWGLAGGTDTQYF
d_gene: TRBD2
len: 17
v_gene: TRBV6-1
abundance: NA
j_gene: TRBJ2-3

CDR3nt: TGCAGTGCTTTCCAAACCACTAGCGGGAGAACAGATACGCAGTATTTT
CDR3aa: CSAFQTTSGRTDTQYF
d_gene: TRBD2
len: 16
v_gene: TRBV20-1
abundance: NA
j_gene: TRBJ2-3

CDR3nt: TGTGCCAGCAGCTTTACAACCTGGAGCTCCTACAATGAGCAGTTCTTC
CDR3aa: CASSFTTWSSYNEQFF
d_gene: NA
len: 16
v_gene: TRBV11-2
abundance: NA
j_gene: TRBJ2-1

CDR3nt: TGTGCCAGCACCTCGAGACAGGGTCGTAGCTATGGCTACACCTTC
CDR3aa: CASTSRQGRSYGYTF
d_gene: TRBD1
len: 15
v_gene: TRBV27
abundance: few
j_gene: TRBJ1-2

CDR3nt: TGTGCCAGCAGCTCGCCGGGACTGGACTCTGGGGCCAACGTCCTGACTTTC
CDR3aa: CASSSPGLDSGANVLTF
d_gene: NA
len: 17
v_gene: TRBV7-2
abundance: NA
j_gene: TRBJ2-6

CDR3nt: TGTGCCAGCAGCTTACTACAGGGCCACGAGCAGTACTTC
CDR3aa: CASSLLQGHEQYF
d_gene: NA
len: 13
v_gene: TRBV11-2
abundance: NA
j_gene: TRBJ2-7

CDR3nt: TGTGCCAGTAGCCCAAGGGCGGGAGGAATGAGCTCCTACAATGAGCAGTTCTTC
CDR3aa: CASSPRAGGMSSYNEQFF
d_gene: TRBD2
len: 18
v_gene: TRBV19
abundance: NA
j_gene: TRBJ2-1

CDR3nt: TGCGCCAGCTCTCCCCCCCCTACGACCAGGGGCCCAAGATCACCCCTCCACTTT
CDR3aa: CASSPPPTTRGPRSPLHF
d_gene: NA
len: 18
v_gene: TRBV4-1
abundance: NA
j_gene: TRBJ1-6

CDR3nt: TGTGCCAGCAGCTTAGTTCAGGGTGAAGCTTTCTTT
CDR3aa: CASSLVQGEAFF
d_gene: NA
len: 12
v_gene: TRBV7-9
abundance: few
j_gene: TRBJ1-1

CDR3nt: TGTGCCAGCGGCAGTGAATTGACCCAGTACTTC
CDR3aa: CASGSELTQYF
d_gene: NA
len: 11
v_gene: TRBV6-6
abundance: few
j_gene: TRBJ2-5

CDR3nt: TGTGCCAGCAGTGAAGGGGGCATCTCCGGGGAGACCCAGTACTTC
CDR3aa: CASSEGGISGETQYF
d_gene: NA
len: 15
v_gene: TRBV2
abundance: NA
j_gene: TRBJ2-5

CDR3nt: TGTGCCAGCAGCTACCTAGGGACGGGAGGGCCGGGTGAGCAGTTCTTC
CDR3aa: CASSYLGTGGPGEQFF
d_gene: TRBD2
len: 16
v_gene: TRBV5-6
abundance: few
j_gene: TRBJ2-1

CDR3nt: TGTGCCAGCAGTTCAAAGGGGGACGTTCAGTACGAGCAGTACTTC
CDR3aa: CASSSKGDVQYEQYF
d_gene: NA
len: 15
v_gene: TRBV12-3/TRBV12-4
abundance: NA
j_gene: TRBJ2-7

CDR3nt: TGCAGTGCTAGAGATGGGGCTAGCCCCACAGATACGCAGTATTTT
CDR3aa: CSARDGASPTDTQYF
d_gene: NA
len: 15
v_gene: TRBV20-1
abundance: few
j_gene: TRBJ2-3

CDR3nt: TGCGCCAGCAGCTTGGAGTCGTCGGAGACCCAGTACTTC
CDR3aa: CASSLESSETQYF
d_gene: NA
len: 13
v_gene: TRBV5-1
abundance: NA
j_gene: TRBJ2-5

CDR3nt: TGCAGTGCTTCACCGCGATGGCCAGGGAATACTGGGGAGACCCAGTACTTC
CDR3aa: CSASPRWPGNTGETQYF
d_gene: NA
len: 17
v_gene: TRBV20-1
abundance: few
j_gene: TRBJ2-5

CDR3nt: TGTGCCAGCAGTTCATCCGGGACTAGAGGCTACAATGAGCAGTTCTTC
CDR3aa: CASSSSGTRGYNEQFF
d_gene: TRBD2
len: 16
v_gene: TRBV12-3/TRBV12-4
abundance: NA
j_gene: TRBJ2-1

CDR3nt: TGTGCCATCAGGGGGGATGAAGGTACCTACGAGCAGTACTTC
CDR3aa: CAIRGDEGTYEQYF
d_gene: NA
len: 14
v_gene: TRBV10-3
abundance: NA
j_gene: TRBJ2-7

CDR3nt: TGCAGCGTCGGATGGGGGACAGGGGTTTTCTACGAGCAGTACTTC
CDR3aa: CSVGWGTGVFYEQYF
d_gene: TRBD1
len: 15
v_gene: TRBV29-1
abundance: NA
j_gene: TRBJ2-7

CDR3nt: TGTGCCAGCAGCCCCCGCCCGACCAACAATGAGCAGTTCTTC
CDR3aa: CASSPRPTNNEQFF
d_gene: NA
len: 14
v_gene: TRBV4-2
abundance: NA
j_gene: TRBJ2-1

CDR3nt: TGTGCCAGCAGCCCTCCCCGTGGCGCAGAGACCCAGTACTTC
CDR3aa: CASSPPRGAETQYF
d_gene: NA
len: 14
v_gene: TRBV12-3/TRBV12-4
abundance: NA
j_gene: TRBJ2-5

CDR3nt: TGTGCCGGCAACCGACAGGGTTGGGAGACCCAGTACTTC
CDR3aa: CAGNRQGWETQYF
d_gene: TRBD1
len: 13
v_gene: TRBV28
abundance: NA
j_gene: TRBJ2-5

CDR3nt: TGTGCCAGCAGCTTCATAAGCAGCGAGCAGTACTTC
CDR3aa: CASSFISSEQYF
d_gene: NA
len: 12
v_gene: TRBV7-6
abundance: NA
j_gene: TRBJ2-7

CDR3nt: TGCGCCAGCAGCCTCACCCAGGGTACGGGCTACGAGCAGTACTTC
CDR3aa: CASSLTQGTGYEQYF
d_gene: NA
len: 15
v_gene: TRBV4-3
abundance: NA
j_gene: TRBJ2-7

CDR3nt: TGCGCCAGCAGTGGTCTAGCGGGCTCCTGCGAGCAGTACTTC
CDR3aa: CASSGLAGSCEQYF
d_gene: TRBD2
len: 14
v_gene: TRBV10-2
abundance: once
j_gene: TRBJ2-7

CDR3nt: TGTGCCAGCAGGCTAGCGGGGAGCCCCACAGATACGCAGTATTTT
CDR3aa: CASRLAGSPTDTQYF
d_gene: TRBD2
len: 15
v_gene: TRBV12-3/TRBV12-4
abundance: few
j_gene: TRBJ2-3

CDR3nt: TGCAGTGCTAGAGGGGGTAGGTTGCACGAGCAGTACTTC
CDR3aa: CSARGGRLHEQYF
d_gene: NA
len: 13
v_gene: TRBV20-1
abundance: NA
j_gene: TRBJ2-7

CDR3nt: TGCAGTGCTAGTGTACGGGACTCCTACAATGAGCAGTTCTTC
CDR3aa: CSASVRDSYNEQFF
d_gene: NA
len: 14
v_gene: TRBV20-1
abundance: NA
j_gene: TRBJ2-1

CDR3nt: TGTGCCAGCAGCTCCGGGACAAAGAGACGCGAGCAGTACTTC
CDR3aa: CASSSGTKRREQYF
d_gene: NA
len: 14
v_gene: TRBV27
abundance: NA
j_gene: TRBJ2-7